This T cell receptor beta chain was found in a study of shared T cell receptors in the human thymus. Repertoires were generated with immunoSEQ multiplex PCR, while TCRdb's copy carries only in-frame clones and drops some. The sample lists around 340,000 clones, 95% occurring once. Trimming left V 1 base short and J 1 base short, with 13 bases between. The CDR3 extends over 16 amino acids. The germline V gene encodes CDR1 SGHAT and CDR2 FQNNGV. The TCR was taken from a human donor. The chain has TRBV11-2 and TRBJ1-1, with D maybe TRBD1 (6 bases). Sequencing was done on a sample of thymocytes. CDR3 DNA sequence: TGTGCCAGCAGCTTAGTGCCCAGGGGACGGAACACTGAAGCTTTCTTT. Its protein product is CASSLVPRGRNTEAFF.